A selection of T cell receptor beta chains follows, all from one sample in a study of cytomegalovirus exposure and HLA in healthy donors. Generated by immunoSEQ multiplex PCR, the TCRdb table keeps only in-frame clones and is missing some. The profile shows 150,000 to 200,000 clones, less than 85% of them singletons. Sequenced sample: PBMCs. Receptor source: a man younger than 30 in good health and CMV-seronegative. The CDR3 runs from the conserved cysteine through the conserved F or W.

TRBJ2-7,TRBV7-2,CASSLGALSSEQYF
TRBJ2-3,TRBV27,CASNRQGQVLTDTQYF
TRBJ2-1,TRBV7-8,CASSLGGLGGSYNEQFF
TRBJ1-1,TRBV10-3,CAISGGFRANTEAFF
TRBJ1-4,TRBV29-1,CSVDLEGGLFF
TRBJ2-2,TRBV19,CAGKNRGGELFF
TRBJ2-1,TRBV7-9,CASTSLGPSSYNEQFF
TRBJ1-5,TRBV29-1,CSVARDRDQPQHF
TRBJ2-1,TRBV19,CASRRSGLAGGPGGNEQFF
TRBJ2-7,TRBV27,CASSTGQYYEQYF